What follows are 26 T cell receptor beta chains derived from one specimen sequenced in a study of control samples from healthy donors and cancer patients. Measured with immunoSEQ multiplex PCR; TCRdb has only the in-frame clones, and not every one. The sample records some 150,000 clones, more than 85% being singletons. What was sequenced was blood. These receptors all stem from a man aged 30-40 years in good health.

J is TRBJ1-4 and V is TRBV9; no reliable D call. CDR1 SGDLS and CDR2 YYNGEE come from the germline V gene. The V end lost 4 bases, the J end lost 6 bases, and 19 bases lay between the germline ends. The CDR3 contains 16 residues. CDR3 in amino acids: CASSPPVAGGDEKLFF. The CDR3, as DNA: TGTGCCAGCAGCCCCCCCGTGGCCGGTGGCGATGAAAAACTGTTTTTT.

This chain links TRBV10-3 with TRBJ2-4; TRBD1 might be the D (6 bases). CDR1 ENHRY and CDR2 SYGVKD come from the germline V gene. This CDR3 has 14 amino acids. The V gene lost 10 bases and the J gene lost 2 bases, with 15 bases spanning the gap. The CDR3 protein is CATQLDRTKNIQYF. CDR3 in DNA: TGTGCCACACAACTCGACAGGACCAAAAACATTCAGTACTTC.

The rearrangement uses TRBV5-1 and TRBJ2-7; D might be TRBD1 (6 bases). The germline CDR1 and CDR2 sequences are SGHRS and YFSETQ. V was shortened by 3 bases and J by 0 bases, with 13 bases between the two germline ends. This CDR3 comprises 15 residues. CDR3: CASSSRQDSSYEQYF. The CDR3 nucleotides read TGCGCCAGCAGCTCCAGACAGGATAGCTCCTACGAGCAGTACTTC.

The chain employs TRBV30 and TRBJ1-2; a weak D match, TRBD1 (6 bases). Germline V lookup: CDR1 GTSNPN, CDR2 SVGIG (reference sequence). CDR3 length: 14 residues. Deletions cut 4 bases from V and 3 bases from J, with 15 bases between. This chain's CDR3 is CAWNTGRGDYGYTF. For the CDR3, the DNA is TGTGCCTGGAACACAGGGAGAGGGGACTATGGCTACACCTTC. The full variable domain, rest sourced from reference TRBV30 and TRBJ1-2, is SQTIHQWPATLVQPVGSPLSLECTVEGTSNPNLYWYRQAAGRGLQLLFYSVGIGQISSEVPQNLSASRPQDRQFILSSKKLLLSDSGFYLCAWNTGRGDYGYTFGSGTRLTVV.

This CDR3 is CASSLAGGYNSPLHF. The CDR3 nucleotides are TGTGCCAGCAGCTTAGCGGGCGGTTATAATTCACCCCTCCACTTT. The chain joins TRBV7-9 to TRBJ1-6; unclear D gene. The V end was cut by 0 bases, the J end by 4 bases, with 7 bases between. The germline V gene encodes CDR1 SEHNR and CDR2 FQNEAQ (reference sequence). CDR3 length: 15 amino acids.

This chain joins TRBV20-1 and TRBJ2-7, with 7 positions matching TRBD1. V dropped 8 bases and J dropped 4; count of bases not matched to a gene: 5. Germline V lookup: CDR1 DFQATT, CDR2 SNEGSKA (reference sequence). The CDR3 runs to 11 residues. The DNA for the CDR3 is TGCAGTCTAAACAGGGGATACGAGCAGTACTTC. The encoded protein is CSLNRGYEQYF.

The chain is built from TRBV11-2 and TRBJ1-2; D uncertain. With 2 bases removed from V and 2 bases from J, the gap between germline ends came to 9 bases. The germline V gene encodes CDR1 SGHAT and CDR2 FQNNGV. The CDR3 consists of 14 residues. CDR3 sequence: CASSLFNSNYGYTF. CDR3 in DNA: TGTGCCAGCAGCTTATTTAACAGCAACTATGGCTACACCTTC.

Here the CDR3 DNA reads TGTGCCAGCAGCTTAATTAATGGCTTGGATAAAGCTTTCTTT. Protein sequence: CASSLINGLDKAFF. J is TRBJ1-1 and V is TRBV7-2; unclear D gene. Germline loops: CDR1 SGHTA, CDR2 FQGNSA. The CDR3 is 14 residues long. V lost 2 bases, J lost 9 bases, and 16 bases lay in between. The full variable domain, in which reference TRBV7-2 and TRBJ1-1 provide the parts outside the CDR3, is GAGVSQSPSNKVTEKGKDVELRCDPISGHTALYWYRQSLGQGLEFLIYFQGNSAPDKSGLPSDRFSAERTGGSVSTLTIQRTQQEDSAVYLCASSLINGLDKAFFGQGTRLTVV.

Comments on this clone: The same CDR3 arises from other DNA sequences in this sample as well. The J gene is TRBJ1-5, the V gene TRBV2; no reliable D call. With 1 base removed from V and 4 bases from J, the gap between germline ends came to 5 bases. CDR1 SNHLY and CDR2 FYNNEI come from the germline V gene. CDR3 size: 13 residues. This CDR3 reads CASSEGGNQPQHF. The CDR3 nucleotides read TGTGCCAGCAGTGAAGGTGGGAATCAGCCCCAGCATTTT. Supplemented by reference TRBV2 and TRBJ1-5, the full variable domain reads EPEVTQTPSHQVTQMGQEVILRCVPISNHLYFYWYRQILGQKVEFLVSFYNNEISEKSEIFDDQFSVERPDGSNFTLKIRSTKLEDSAMYFCASSEGGNQPQHFGDGTRLSIL.

The count of this clone is one. V usage is TRBV7-3 and J usage is TRBJ1-2, with D perhaps TRBD1 (5 bases). Germline V lookup: CDR1 SGHTA, CDR2 FQGTGA. Between the trimmed V and J ends, which lost 5 bases and 4 bases, there was a span of 17 bases. The length of the CDR3 is 15 residues. This CDR3 is CASSPGAGSAYGYTF. The CDR3 region has the DNA TGTGCCAGCAGCCCCGGGGCAGGGAGTGCCTATGGCTACACCTTC.

The rearrangement links TRBV5-1 to TRBJ1-2; maybe TRBD1 (5 bases). V lost 4 bases and J 11 bases, leaving 18 bases between the germline ends. Germline CDR1 is SGHRS and CDR2 is YFSETQ. The CDR3 is 13 residues long. The CDR3 here is CASSPGPVEWYTF. In DNA, the CDR3 is TGCGCCAGCAGCCCGGGACCGGTGGAATGGTACACCTTC.

This chain joins TRBV11-3 and TRBJ2-7; TRBD2 is a possible D gene (6 bases). The CDR3 is 20 amino acids. Germline lookup yields CDR1 SGHNT and CDR2 YENEEA. Trimming stripped 7 bases from V and 1 base from J, with 32 bases between. The CDR3 DNA reads as TGTGCCAGCATCCCATCCAGGCGTTTTCACTTAAACCGGGAGTCCTACGAGCAGTACTTC. It encodes CASIPSRRFHLNRESYEQYF. The variable domain in full, completed from reference TRBV11-3 and TRBJ2-7, reads EAGVVQSPRYKIIEKKQPVAFWCNPISGHNTLYWYLQNLGQGPELLIRYENEEAVDDSQLPKDRFSAERLKGVDSTLKIQPAELGDSAVYLCASIPSRRFHLNRESYEQYFGPGTRLTVT.

The chain is built from TRBV5-4 and TRBJ1-1, with no clear D. The CDR3 runs to 12 residues. V lost 2 bases and J 4 bases, leaving 6 bases between the germline ends. Germline CDR1 reads SGHNT; CDR2 reads YYREEE (reference sequence). The DNA for the CDR3 is TGTGCCAGCAGCTTAAGCCTCACTGAAGCTTTCTTT. It yields the protein CASSLSLTEAFF.

This clone was seen just once. The chain employs TRBV27 and TRBJ1-3; 7 bases line up with TRBD1. V shed 6 bases, J shed 4 bases, and the junction held 12 bases outside the gene matches. Looked up from germline, CDR1 is MNHEY and CDR2 is SMNVEV (reference sequence). CDR3 size: 16 residues. The CDR3, as DNA: TGTGCCAGCAGACAACAAACCGGGACAGCCGGAAACACCATATATTTT. Translated: CASRQQTGTAGNTIYF.

This clone was found a few times. V and J are TRBV25-1 and TRBJ1-6; no definite D call. This CDR3 spans 15 amino acids. V lost 3 bases and J lost 3, with 9 bases in between. CDR1 and CDR2 from the germline V gene are MGHDK and SYGVNS. The CDR3 here is CASSDAPGYNSPLHF. DNA for the CDR3: TGTGCCAGCAGTGATGCCCCGGGCTATAATTCACCCCTCCACTTT.

The count of this clone is one. CDR3 protein: CASSLTLGNGYTF. The CDR3 coding sequence is TGCGCCAGCAGCTTGACACTCGGAAATGGCTACACCTTC. This chain links TRBV5-1 with TRBJ1-2; D is unclear. With 1 base removed from V and 6 bases from J, the gap between germline ends came to 10 bases. The CDR3 sequence is 13 residues long. Germline assignment: CDR1 SGHRS and CDR2 YFSETQ.

V and J are TRBV3-1 (or the pseudogene TRBV3-2) and TRBJ2-4; TRBD2 matches 7 bases. V shed 4 bases, J shed 0 bases, and the junction held 6 bases outside the gene matches. The CDR3 sequence is 16 residues long. Germline V CDR1 and CDR2: LGHDT, YNNKEL (reference sequence). The CDR3 loop reads CASSPLSGLAKNIQYF. CDR3 DNA: TGTGCCAGCAGCCCCCTTAGCGGGTTAGCCAAAAACATTCAGTACTTC.

This chain joins TRBV7-8 and TRBJ1-3, with D maybe TRBD1 (5 bases). V was cut by 5 bases and J by 0 bases, with 11 bases left in between. The CDR3 covers 15 residues. The germline gives CDR1 SGHVS, CDR2 FQNEAQ. The CDR3 DNA sequence: TGTGCCAGCAGCGTAGGACACCACTCTGGAAACACCATATATTTT. As protein: CASSVGHHSGNTIYF.

The chain employs TRBV7-9 and TRBJ2-7, with TRBD2 matching over 7 bases. Germline V lookup: CDR1 SEHNR, CDR2 FQNEAQ (reference sequence). Trimming took 5 bases from V and 0 from J; bases not matched to a gene: 7. The CDR3 runs to 15 residues. This CDR3 is CASSPWGGSSYEQYF. The CDR3 nucleotides are TGTGCCAGCAGCCCGTGGGGGGGAAGCTCCTACGAGCAGTACTTC.

The CDR3 spells CASSETGGGNQPQHF. The CDR3 nucleotides read TGTGCCAGTAGTGAAACAGGGGGCGGCAATCAGCCCCAGCATTTT. V and J are TRBV19 and TRBJ1-5, with TRBD1 matching over 9 bases. CDR1 is LNHDA and CDR2 is SQIVND in the germline V gene (reference sequence). This CDR3 spans 15 amino acids. The junction had 4 bases not matched to a gene; V was cut back by 5 bases and J by 2 bases.

V usage is TRBV2 and J usage is TRBJ2-1; possibly TRBD1 for D (6 bases). The CDR3 is 15 amino acids. Trimming took 4 bases from V and 9 from J, leaving 19 bases between them. The germline V gene has CDR1 SNHLY and CDR2 FYNNEI. The DNA of the CDR3 is TGTGCCAGCAGTGTCGGGGACAACTTGACCTCTGAGCAGTTCTTC. It encodes CASSVGDNLTSEQFF.

The V gene is TRBV19, the J gene TRBJ1-2, with D unresolved. This CDR3 is 14 amino acids long. Germline loops: CDR1 LNHDA, CDR2 SQIVND (reference sequence). Trimming stripped 1 base from V and 3 bases from J, with 9 bases between. CDR3 in amino acids: CASSIASADYGYTF. For the CDR3, the DNA is TGTGCCAGTAGTATAGCATCGGCGGACTATGGCTACACCTTC.

The V call is TRBV6-5, the J call TRBJ2-2, with 10 bases aligning to TRBD2. Germline V gives CDR1 MNHEY, CDR2 SVGAGI. The V gene end was trimmed by 7 bases and the J gene end by 4 bases; junction bases not matched to a gene: 3. CDR3 size: 14 residues. The CDR3 region has the DNA TGTGCCAGCAACATAGCGGGGGGCACCGGGGAGCTGTTTTTT. Amino acids: CASNIAGGTGELFF.

Notes on this clone: In the same sample, other DNA sequences code for this CDR3. The chain links TRBV30 to TRBJ1-3, with a weak D call TRBD1 (5 bases). V lost 2 bases to trimming and J lost 0 bases, with 11 bases between them. CDR3 length equals 15 residues. CDR1 and CDR2 (germline): GTSNPN, SVGIG (reference sequence). The CDR3 region is CAWSRDSGSGNTIYF. As DNA, the CDR3 is TGTGCCTGGAGTCGGGACTCAGGCTCTGGAAACACCATATATTTT.

This clone was recorded a few times. The chain carries TRBV9 and TRBJ1-1; D not certain. Trimming took 3 bases from V and 1 from J, leaving 7 bases between them. The CDR3 has 13 amino acids. Germline values: CDR1 SGDLS, CDR2 YYNGEE. CDR3 region: CASSAQWNTEAFF. The CDR3 DNA follows: TGTGCCAGCAGCGCCCAATGGAACACTGAAGCTTTCTTT.

V gene TRBV29-1 combines with J gene TRBJ1-2; D perhaps matches TRBD1 (5 bases). This CDR3 region has 14 residues. Trimming removed 3 bases from V and 0 bases from J, with 11 bases in between. Per the germline V gene, CDR1 is SQVTM and CDR2 is ANQGSEA. CDR3 loop: CSVDKGPSNYGYTF. The CDR3 bases are TGCAGCGTTGATAAGGGGCCTTCTAACTATGGCTACACCTTC.